Listed here is a single TCR beta chain. Its recognized antigen is unknown. Per-base qualities were not stored, and no clone one base away is much larger. Sequencing was carried out with an Illumina NovaSeq 6000. Using 5'RACE with constant-segment primers, TCRalpha and TCRbeta cDNA libraries were constructed, with sample barcodes and unique molecular identifiers added in the process. Trizol reagent was used to extract RNA from every sample. Library amplification was performed in two PCR steps, and a second sample barcode and Illumina TruSeq adapters were introduced in the second step. The libraries were sequenced on an Illumina NovaSeq using 2 x 150 bp paired-end reads. In the authors' own workflow: The reads were demultiplexed and collapsed into UMI-guided consensus sequences using migec v1.2.7. Using mixcr v2.1.11, UMI consensuses were aligned to TRA and TRB V and J templates and then assembled into clonotypes. A clonotype was counted as expanded or contracted only if both edgeR and NoisET called the change significant, with noise models trained on biological replicates. For edgeR calls, the cutoffs were a false discovery rate-adjusted p below 0.01 and a log2 fold-change threshold of 1. As an exploratory analysis of dynamics, max-normalized trajectories of the 1000 most abundant clonotypes were examined with PCA combined with hierarchical clustering. Separately sequenced CD4+ and CD8+ repertoires were used to assign a CD4 or CD8 phenotype to each responding clone. TCRdb's own reprocessing of the public reads used fastp at Q25 and MiXCR and kept productive beta chains. CDR3 protein duplicates are merged, each entry listing the most common genes and DNA. None of the V and J calls come from the authors' own analysis; TCRdb made them. The sample contains 400,000 to 500,000 distinct CDR3 sequences, around 20% of them found a single time. The ten top clones hold more than 8% of the sample.

Ficoll-Paque density gradient centrifugation was the method used to isolate PBMCs. The CDR3 covers 15 residues, taking in both the cysteine and the phenylalanine. Only CDR3 DNA is held: 45 bases, read in frame from base 1. The junction shows trimming of 1 base on V and 2 bases on J, plus 10 bases between the germline ends. In the germline V gene, CDR1 corresponds to KGHSH and CDR2 to LQKENI. The sample comes from a study of T-cell memory formation after mild COVID-19 (dated by TCRdb to about 2021). Study-level background: TCR sequence clusters from the two donors were largely donor specific. In a couple of donors, T-cell clones that expanded and contracted after mild COVID-19 were followed by sequencing TCRalpha and TCRbeta repertoires longitudinally. The cohort was made up of two young adult volunteers, one female and one male, who were previously healthy.

What the work shows at the level of the full study, not this receptor alone: Some responding clones were detected in pre-infection memory, suggesting pre-existing cross-reactive memory T cells joined the SARS-CoV-2 response. Balanced CD4/CD8 phenotypes were observed for clones contracting from day 15 to 85, whereas a bias towards CD4+ was observed for a second wave of clones expanding from day 15 to 37. The study included only a couple of mild cases, and larger cohorts that include severe cases with pre-infection samples were judged to be necessary. Contracting CD4+ clones appeared mostly in the CM and EM memory subsets, whereas CD8+ clones were enriched in EMRA. Whether the second-wave clones peaking on day 37 were SARS-CoV-2 specific was not confirmed.

The sequence came from an adult woman who had mild COVID-19 (a few samples of this study predate the infection). The sample titles of this study are shuffled in the database, so cell type and time point are left out; the donor was told from shared clones. The chain joins TRBV18 to TRBJ2-3; a weak D assignment points to TRBD1 (6 bases agree). Sequenced material: PBMCs or a T cell subset sorted from them (not recorded which). The nucleotide sequence reads as follows: TGTGCCAGCTCACCACGCAGGGGATTCACAGATACGCAGTATTTT. This encodes CASSPRRGFTDTQYF.